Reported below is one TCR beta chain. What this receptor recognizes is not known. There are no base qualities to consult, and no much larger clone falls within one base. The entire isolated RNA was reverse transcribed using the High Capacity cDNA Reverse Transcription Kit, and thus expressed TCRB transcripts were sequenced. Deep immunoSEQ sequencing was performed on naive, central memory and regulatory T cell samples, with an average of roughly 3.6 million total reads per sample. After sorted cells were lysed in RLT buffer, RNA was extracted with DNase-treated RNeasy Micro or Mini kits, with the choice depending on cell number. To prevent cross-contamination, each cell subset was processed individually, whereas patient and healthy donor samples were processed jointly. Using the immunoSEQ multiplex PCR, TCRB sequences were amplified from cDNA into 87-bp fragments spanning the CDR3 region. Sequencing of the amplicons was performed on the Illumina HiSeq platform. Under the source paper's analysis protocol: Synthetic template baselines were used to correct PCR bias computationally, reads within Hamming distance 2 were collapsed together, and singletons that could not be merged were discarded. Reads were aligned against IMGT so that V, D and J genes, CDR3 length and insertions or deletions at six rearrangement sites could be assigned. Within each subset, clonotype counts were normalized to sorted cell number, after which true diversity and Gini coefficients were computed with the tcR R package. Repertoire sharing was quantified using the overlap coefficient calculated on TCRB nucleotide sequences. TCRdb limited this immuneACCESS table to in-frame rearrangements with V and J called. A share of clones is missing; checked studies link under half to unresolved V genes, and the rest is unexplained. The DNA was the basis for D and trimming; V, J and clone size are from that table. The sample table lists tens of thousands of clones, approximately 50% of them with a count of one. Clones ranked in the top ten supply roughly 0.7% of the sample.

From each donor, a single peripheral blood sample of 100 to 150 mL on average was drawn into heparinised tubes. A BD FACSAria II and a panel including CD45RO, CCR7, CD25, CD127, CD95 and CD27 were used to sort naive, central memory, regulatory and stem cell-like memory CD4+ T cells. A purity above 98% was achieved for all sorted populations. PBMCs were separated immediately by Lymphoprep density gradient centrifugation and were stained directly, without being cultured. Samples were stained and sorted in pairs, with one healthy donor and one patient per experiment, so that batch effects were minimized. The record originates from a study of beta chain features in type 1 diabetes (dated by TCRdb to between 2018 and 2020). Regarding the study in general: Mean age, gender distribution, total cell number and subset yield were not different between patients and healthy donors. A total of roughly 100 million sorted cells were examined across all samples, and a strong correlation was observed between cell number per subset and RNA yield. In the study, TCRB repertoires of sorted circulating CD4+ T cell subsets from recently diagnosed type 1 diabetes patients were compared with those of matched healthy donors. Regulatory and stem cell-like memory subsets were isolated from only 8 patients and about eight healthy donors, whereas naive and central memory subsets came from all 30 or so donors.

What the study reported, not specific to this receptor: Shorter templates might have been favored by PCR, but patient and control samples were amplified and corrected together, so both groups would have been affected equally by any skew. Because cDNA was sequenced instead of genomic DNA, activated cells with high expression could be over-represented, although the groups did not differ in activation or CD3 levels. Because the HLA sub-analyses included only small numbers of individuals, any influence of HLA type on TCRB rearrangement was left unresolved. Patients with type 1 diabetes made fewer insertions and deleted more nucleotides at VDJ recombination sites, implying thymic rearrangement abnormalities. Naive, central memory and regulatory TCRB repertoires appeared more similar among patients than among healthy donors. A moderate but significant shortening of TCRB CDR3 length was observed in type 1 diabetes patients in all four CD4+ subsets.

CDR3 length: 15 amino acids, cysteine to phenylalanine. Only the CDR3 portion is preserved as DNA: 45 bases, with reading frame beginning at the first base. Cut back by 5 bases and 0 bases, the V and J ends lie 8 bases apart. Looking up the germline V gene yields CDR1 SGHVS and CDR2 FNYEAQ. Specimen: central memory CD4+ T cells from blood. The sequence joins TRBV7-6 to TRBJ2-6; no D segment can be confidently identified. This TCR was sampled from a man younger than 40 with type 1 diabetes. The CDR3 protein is CASSADPSGANVLTF. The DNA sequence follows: TGTGCCAGCAGCGCAGATCCCTCTGGGGCCAACGTCCTGACTTTC.